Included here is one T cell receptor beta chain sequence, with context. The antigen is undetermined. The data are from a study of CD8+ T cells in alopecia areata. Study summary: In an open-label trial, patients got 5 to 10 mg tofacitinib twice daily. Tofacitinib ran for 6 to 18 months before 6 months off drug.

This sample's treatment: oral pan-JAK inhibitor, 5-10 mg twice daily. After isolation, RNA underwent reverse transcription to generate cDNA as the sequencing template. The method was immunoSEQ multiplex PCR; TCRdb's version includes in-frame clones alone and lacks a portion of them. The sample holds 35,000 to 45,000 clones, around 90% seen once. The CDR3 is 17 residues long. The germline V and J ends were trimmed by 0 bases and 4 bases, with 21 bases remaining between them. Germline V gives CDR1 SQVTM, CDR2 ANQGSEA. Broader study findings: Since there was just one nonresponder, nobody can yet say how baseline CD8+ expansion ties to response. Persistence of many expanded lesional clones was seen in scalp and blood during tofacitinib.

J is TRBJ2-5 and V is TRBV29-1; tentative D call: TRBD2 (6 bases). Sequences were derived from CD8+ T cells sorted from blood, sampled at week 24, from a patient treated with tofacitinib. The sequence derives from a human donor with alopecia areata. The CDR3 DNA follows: TGCAGCGTTGAAGAGGTGGGCGGGGTAGTAATCGGAGAGACCCAGTACTTC. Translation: CSVEEVGGVVIGETQYF.